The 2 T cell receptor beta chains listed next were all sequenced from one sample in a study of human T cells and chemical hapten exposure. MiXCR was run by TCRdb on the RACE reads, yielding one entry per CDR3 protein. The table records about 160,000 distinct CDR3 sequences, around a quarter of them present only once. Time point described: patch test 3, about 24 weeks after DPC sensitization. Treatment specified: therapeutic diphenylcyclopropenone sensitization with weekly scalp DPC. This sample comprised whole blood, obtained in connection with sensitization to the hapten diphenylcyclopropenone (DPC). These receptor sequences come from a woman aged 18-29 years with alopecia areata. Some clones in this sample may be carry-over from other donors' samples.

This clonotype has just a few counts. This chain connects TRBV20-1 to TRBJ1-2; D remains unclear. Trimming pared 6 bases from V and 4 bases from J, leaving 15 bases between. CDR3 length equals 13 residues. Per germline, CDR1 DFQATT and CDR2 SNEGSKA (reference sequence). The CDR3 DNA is TGCAGTGCCCCCGGCACCTACCCCTATGGCTACACCTTC. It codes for CSAPGTYPYGYTF.

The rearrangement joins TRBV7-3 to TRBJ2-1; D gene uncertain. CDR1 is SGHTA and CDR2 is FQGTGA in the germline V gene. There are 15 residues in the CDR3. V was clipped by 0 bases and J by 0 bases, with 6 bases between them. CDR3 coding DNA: TGTGCCAGCAGCTTAACCAAGGGCTCCTACAATGAGCAGTTCTTC. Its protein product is CASSLTKGSYNEQFF.